Described below is a single T cell receptor beta chain sequence and its context. Its antigen remains unidentified. Template for every sorted-subset replicate PCR totaled approximately 0.2 ug DNA, 25,000 to 35,000 T cell genomes. Clones were read by immunoSEQ multiplex PCR, and TCRdb kept only the in-frame ones, dropping some. The sample comprises roughly 1,500,000 clones, approximately 98% of which are singletons, and around 0.47% rests with the top ten. The record originates from a study of shared clonotypes between healthy human individuals. Trimming stripped 1 base from V and 2 bases from J, with 10 bases between. This CDR3 has 15 residues. Germline loops: CDR1 SGHNT, CDR2 YYREEE (reference sequence). Study-wide points: Clonotype sharing among the donors was expected to vary with sequencing depth.

Those who donated were healthy HIV-negative adults, with no recent acute infections or vaccinations reported. This sequence was found in a man aged 25 to 40 in good health. The J gene is TRBJ2-1, the V gene TRBV5-4, with D possibly being TRBD1 (6 bases). The sequencing input was naive CD4+ T cells sorted from blood. Subset here: CD45RA+ positively selected. In DNA, the CDR3 is TGTGCCAGCAGCTTGCCAGGGGCAACCTACAATGAGCAGTTCTTC. It yields the protein CASSLPGATYNEQFF. The variable domain in full, completed from reference TRBV5-4 and TRBJ2-1, reads ETGVTQSPTHLIKTRGQQVTLRCSSQSGHNTVSWYQQALGQGPQFIFQYYREEENGRGNFPPRFSGLQFPNYSSELNVNALELDDSALYLCASSLPGATYNEQFFGPGTRLTVL.